This T cell receptor beta chain stems from a study of T cell repertoires in cytomegalovirus infection. Study information: Public signatures in TCR beta pointed to CMV infection and matching HLA type.

The CDR3 is 12 amino acids. V lost 3 bases and J lost 5, with 7 bases in between. TCRdb re-derived calls from the reads in MiXCR, one entry per CDR3 protein. The repertoire includes 200,000 or so distinct CDR3 sequences, 15% to 20% of them detected once, and 2.9% sits in the top ten. The genes are TRBV12-3 or TRBV12-4 and TRBJ1-1; D is unresolved. The receptor comes from a human donor in good health (CMV status not recorded). Some clones in this sample may be carry-over from other donors' samples. Sequencing used PBMCs. CDR3 sequence reads: CASSFSMTEAFF. CDR3 bases: TGTGCCAGCAGTTTTTCTATGACTGAAGCTTTCTTT.